This TCR beta chain was documented in a study of blood T cell repertoires in COVID-19. Produced via immunoSEQ multiplex PCR; TCRdb's table is partial and in-frame only. In the table there are hundreds of thousands of clones, about 86% of which are singletons. Germline CDR1 and CDR2: SGHAT and FQNNGV. The CDR3 is 16 residues long. With V trimmed by 6 bases and J by 2 bases, 8 bases remained unmatched. V and J are TRBV11-2 and TRBJ2-7, with 12 bases lining up with TRBD2. Sequencing was performed on peripheral blood. This sequence was found in a woman aged 55-70 years with COVID-19, enrolled during active disease. The CDR3 DNA is TGTGCCAGCAGGGATCGGGCTAGCGGGGGGGCCTACGAGCAGTACTTC. It specifies CASRDRASGGAYEQYF.